A single sample gave rise to the 30 T cell receptor beta chains below, sequenced in a study of a mutant IDH1 vaccine in newly diagnosed glioma. Assay used: immunoSEQ multiplex PCR; TCRdb lists only in-frame clones, some missing. Of fewer than 50,000 clones detected, around 80% appear once; the ten largest clones hold just over 9%. Indicated time point: baseline, week 1 (first vaccination visit). Described treatment: pre-vaccination baseline after standard-of-care therapy. The sequencing used PBMCs, collected from a glioma patient treated with radiotherapy, temozolomide or both. These receptors were collected from a man aged 35 to 55 with glioma. Some clones in this sample may be carry-over from other donors' samples.

The chain employs TRBV5-1 and TRBJ2-2, with 7 bases lining up with TRBD2. The CDR3 is 15 residues long. Germline V gene lookup returns CDR1 SGHRS and CDR2 YFSETQ. Unmatched junction bases numbered 4, after V lost 4 bases and J lost 1 base. CDR3 residues: CASSTGGLNTGELFF. The CDR3 DNA reads as TGCGCCAGCAGCACCGGGGGGTTGAACACCGGGGAGCTGTTTTTT.

V is TRBV4-2 and J is TRBJ2-5; D perhaps matches TRBD2 (5 bases). V lost 4 bases and J lost 3, with 9 bases in between. The CDR3 runs 13 residues. Germline CDR1 reads LGHNA; CDR2 reads YNFKEQ. The chain's CDR3 is CASSPDGKETQYF. The CDR3 bases are TGTGCCAGCAGCCCCGACGGGAAAGAGACCCAGTACTTC.

The table lists this clone with a few counts. The CDR3: CASSLFRQGAGEQYF. The CDR3, as DNA: TGTGCCAGCAGCTTGTTCCGACAGGGGGCGGGCGAGCAGTACTTC. This chain links TRBV5-4 with TRBJ2-7; 10 positions match TRBD1. Per germline, CDR1 SGHNT and CDR2 YYREEE (reference sequence). The length of the CDR3 is 15 residues. Losses at the gene ends were 1 base for V and 6 bases for J; bases not matched to a gene: 7. Complete variable domain (other parts from reference TRBV5-4 and TRBJ2-7): ETGVTQSPTHLIKTRGQQVTLRCSSQSGHNTVSWYQQALGQGPQFIFQYYREEENGRGNFPPRFSGLQFPNYSSELNVNALELDDSALYLCASSLFRQGAGEQYFGPGTRLTVT.

CDR3 coding DNA: TGTGCCAGCAGTCTTCAGGGGGTGGGAAATCAGCCCCAGCATTTT. Translated: CASSLQGVGNQPQHF. The genes are TRBV28 and TRBJ1-5; 7 bases line up with TRBD1. Germline V gives CDR1 MDHEN, CDR2 SYDVKM. This CDR3 spans 15 amino acids. Losses at the gene ends were 5 bases for V and 4 bases for J; bases not matched to a gene: 8.

The chain is built from TRBV19 and TRBJ1-2, with D unresolved. V dropped 3 bases and J dropped 1 base, with 9 bases sitting between them. The CDR3 covers 14 residues. From germline, CDR1 is LNHDA and CDR2 SQIVND (reference sequence). The chain's CDR3 is CASSMSSRNYGYTF. CDR3 nucleotides: TGTGCCAGTAGTATGTCCAGCCGTAACTATGGCTACACCTTC. The whole variable domain, filled in from reference TRBV19 and TRBJ1-2, reads DGGITQSPKYLFRKEGQNVTLSCEQNLNHDAMYWYRQDPGQGLRLIYYSQIVNDFQKGDIAEGYSVSREKKESFPLTVTSAQKNPTAFYLCASSMSSRNYGYTFGSGTRLTVV.

The chain recombines TRBV4-1 with TRBJ1-2; D remains unclear. The germline gives CDR1 MGHRA, CDR2 YSYEKL. The CDR3 loop spans 14 amino acids. Between the trimmed V and J ends, which lost 0 bases and 6 bases, there was a span of 11 bases. CDR3 in DNA: TGCGCCAGCAGCCAAGATGGACCTGGTGATGGCTACACCTTC. Translated, it gives CASSQDGPGDGYTF.

This chain connects TRBV4-1 to TRBJ1-1; D unresolved. This CDR3 is built from 13 residues. V was pared by 1 base and J by 2 bases, with 5 bases between. Per germline, CDR1 MGHRA and CDR2 YSYEKL. DNA of the CDR3: TGCGCCAGCAGCCAAGGGGGTAACACTGAAGCTTTCTTT. Protein product: CASSQGGNTEAFF.

V is TRBV5-1 and J is TRBJ2-7, with 9 bases that match TRBD1. The J segment lost 5 bases and the V segment lost 2 bases, leaving 8 bases of the junction unmatched. CDR1 is SGHRS and CDR2 is YFSETQ in the germline V gene. The CDR3 covers 15 residues. CDR3 sequence reads: CASSFYPTGGDEQYF. The CDR3 nucleotides read TGCGCCAGCAGCTTTTACCCGACAGGGGGGGACGAGCAGTACTTC.

V usage is TRBV19 and J usage is TRBJ2-2; D may be TRBD1 (5 bases). V was clipped by 10 bases and J by 6 bases, with 12 bases between them. Germline V lookup: CDR1 LNHDA, CDR2 SQIVND (reference sequence). The CDR3 spans 12 residues. In nucleotides, the CDR3 is TGTGCCACCATGCAGGGTTCCGGGGAGCTGTTTTTT. Translated, it gives CATMQGSGELFF.

The chain couples TRBV5-5 to TRBJ1-2; D is possibly TRBD1 (5 bases). The CDR3 consists of 14 residues. In germline, CDR1 is SGHKS, CDR2 YYEKEE (reference sequence). V gave up 3 bases and J gave up 7 bases, with 16 bases separating them. CDR3 residues: CASSSPGGGIGYTF. CDR3 nucleotide sequence: TGTGCCAGCAGCTCCCCCGGCGGGGGGATTGGCTACACCTTC. Together with reference TRBV5-5 and TRBJ1-2, the CDR3 gives the full variable domain: DAGVTQSPTHLIKTRGQQVTLRCSPISGHKSVSWYQQVLGQGPQFIFQYYEKEERGRGNFPDRFSARQFPNYSSELNVNALLLGDSALYLCASSSPGGGIGYTFGSGTRLTVV.

As regards this clone: Other nucleotide sequences from this sample produce the same CDR3. The rearrangement joins TRBV30 to TRBJ1-1; 8 bases match TRBD1. The ends lost 2 bases at V and 4 bases at J; junction bases unmatched: 3. CDR3 length equals 13 residues. Germline lookup yields CDR1 GTSNPN and CDR2 SVGIG (reference sequence). CDR3 in DNA: TGTGCCTGGAGTCGCACAGGGGGCACTGAAGCTTTCTTT. Translation gives CAWSRTGGTEAFF.

The rearrangement links TRBV5-1 to TRBJ1-3, with 11 bases aligning to TRBD1. Trimming cost V 3 bases and J 4 bases; bases outside gene matches: 18. CDR1 and CDR2 from the germline V gene are SGHRS and YFSETQ. This CDR3 is built from 20 residues. CDR3 sequence (DNA): TGCGCCAGCAGCTCGGAATCCGGGACAGGGGGATCGGCTGGGGGAAACACCATATATTTT. Protein product: CASSSESGTGGSAGGNTIYF.

This clone was found once. The CDR3 is CASSSGRWDTEAFF. CDR3 in DNA: TGTGCCAGCAGTTCCGGGCGTTGGGACACTGAAGCTTTCTTT. V usage is TRBV6-5 and J usage is TRBJ1-1, with D unresolved. The ends were cut back, 4 bases at V and 3 bases at J, with 12 bases in the middle. The CDR3 loop spans 14 amino acids. From germline, CDR1 is MNHEY and CDR2 SVGAGI.

This rearrangement joins TRBV9 to TRBJ2-2; unclear D gene. V was cut by 2 bases and J by 4 bases, with 9 bases left in between. Germline-derived CDR1 and CDR2 are SGDLS and YYNGEE. The CDR3 is 14 amino acids. The chain's CDR3 is CASSVYSGTGELFF. Here the CDR3 DNA reads TGTGCCAGCAGCGTTTACTCGGGCACCGGGGAGCTGTTTTTT.

The rearrangement joins TRBV7-2 to TRBJ2-7; 10 bases align to TRBD2. With V trimmed by 5 bases and J by 7 bases, 11 bases remained unmatched. The germline CDR1 and CDR2 sequences are SGHTA and FQGNSA. The CDR3 consists of 15 residues. CDR3: CASSLSGGPTKEQYF. The CDR3 DNA is TGTGCCAGCAGCCTTAGCGGGGGGCCTACGAAGGAGCAGTACTTC.

The CDR3 sequence is CASSQGLTISEAFF. The CDR3 DNA is TGCGCCAGCAGCCAAGGACTAACAATCTCCGAAGCTTTCTTT. The chain links TRBV4-1 to TRBJ1-1, with D uncertain. V was pared by 1 base and J by 8 bases, with 14 bases between. This CDR3 contains 14 residues. Germline CDR1 and CDR2: MGHRA and YSYEKL.

This clone occurred a few times. This sequence joins TRBV2 and TRBJ2-1; D may correspond to TRBD1 or TRBD2 (6 bases each). In germline, CDR1 is SNHLY, CDR2 FYNNEI. The CDR3 has 11 amino acids. The CDR3 loop is CAGARDYEQFF. The CDR3, as DNA: TGTGCGGGGGCCAGGGACTATGAGCAGTTCTTC.

The V gene is TRBV7-9, the J gene TRBJ1-2; TRBD1 agrees at 9 bases. This CDR3 comprises 15 residues. In germline, CDR1 is SEHNR, CDR2 FQNEAQ (reference sequence). V dropped 5 bases and J dropped 3; count of bases not matched to a gene: 7. CDR3 bases: TGTGCCAGCAGCCCCCGGGACAGGGCTGACTATGGCTACACCTTC. Residues: CASSPRDRADYGYTF.

The chain recombines TRBV7-2 with TRBJ1-2, with 8 positions matching TRBD1. The CDR3 contains 14 residues. V lost 5 bases to trimming and J lost 4 bases; unmatched junction nucleotides: 6. Per the germline V gene, CDR1 is SGHTA and CDR2 is FQGNSA. The CDR3: CASSPGQGGYGYTF. The CDR3 coding sequence is TGTGCCAGCAGCCCCGGACAGGGAGGCTATGGCTACACCTTC.

The CDR3 loop reads CASSSPGQLYTEAFF. CDR3 coding DNA: TGCGCCAGCAGCTCGCCGGGACAGCTCTACACTGAAGCTTTCTTT. The genes are TRBV5-1 and TRBJ1-1, with 7 bases identical to TRBD1. The CDR3 length is 15 residues. From germline, CDR1 is SGHRS and CDR2 YFSETQ. V lost 3 bases to trimming and J lost 3 bases; unmatched junction nucleotides: 8.

The V gene is TRBV4-2, the J gene TRBJ2-3, with 14 positions matching TRBD2. The germline V gene encodes CDR1 LGHNA and CDR2 YNFKEQ. CDR3 length equals 17 residues. The V gene end was trimmed by 1 base and the J gene end by 1 base; junction bases not matched to a gene: 1. The CDR3 is CASSQATSGGGTDTQYF. CDR3 bases: TGTGCCAGCAGCCAAGCGACTAGCGGGGGGGGCACAGATACGCAGTATTTT.

The chain links TRBV19 to TRBJ2-5; D is possibly TRBD2 (6 bases). V was pared by 0 bases and J by 0 bases, with 17 bases between. This CDR3 is 18 amino acids long. Germline loops: CDR1 LNHDA, CDR2 SQIVND (reference sequence). The CDR3 DNA is TGTGCCAGTAGTATAGATCGCCGGAGCGGGCGAAACCAAGAGACCCAGTACTTC. Translating gives CASSIDRRSGRNQETQYF.

This sequence joins TRBV7-2 and TRBJ1-2, with 7 positions matching TRBD1. The CDR3 has 13 residues. V was clipped by 5 bases and J by 3 bases; unmatched bases: 3. CDR1 SGHTA and CDR2 FQGNSA come from the germline V gene. CDR3 sequence (DNA): TGTGCCAGCAGCCCCGGGACAGACTATGGCTACACCTTC. Amino acid sequence: CASSPGTDYGYTF. The variable domain in full, completed from reference TRBV7-2 and TRBJ1-2, reads GAGVSQSPSNKVTEKGKDVELRCDPISGHTALYWYRQSLGQGLEFLIYFQGNSAPDKSGLPSDRFSAERTGGSVSTLTIQRTQQEDSAVYLCASSPGTDYGYTFGSGTRLTVV.

The chain has TRBV5-6 and TRBJ1-2, with D possibly being TRBD1 (5 bases). This CDR3 comprises 15 residues. In germline, CDR1 is SGHDT, CDR2 YYEEEE. Between the trimmed V and J ends, which lost 5 bases and 4 bases, there was a span of 18 bases. The CDR3 bases are TGTGCCAGCAGTTTTTACGGGGGTATTGCCTATGGCTACACCTTC. It codes for CASSFYGGIAYGYTF.

This clone was seen just once. The chain links TRBV9 to TRBJ1-1; no definite D call. V lost 4 bases to trimming and J lost 3 bases, with 10 bases between them. Germline V CDR1 and CDR2: SGDLS, YYNGEE. The CDR3 runs to 13 residues. The chain's CDR3 is CASSSRRDTEAFF. CDR3 in DNA: TGTGCCAGCAGCTCCCGGAGGGACACTGAAGCTTTCTTT. Supplemented by reference TRBV9 and TRBJ1-1, the full variable domain reads DSGVTQTPKHLITATGQRVTLRCSPRSGDLSVYWYQQSLDQGLQFLIQYYNGEERAKGNILERFSAQQFPDLHSELNLSSLELGDSALYFCASSSRRDTEAFFGQGTRLTVV.

The rearrangement joins TRBV4-1 to TRBJ2-3; 7 bases are shared with TRBD2. Germline trimming cut 4 bases from V and 2 bases from J; bases unmatched to any gene: 6. Germline V gene data show CDR1 as MGHRA and CDR2 as YSYEKL. This CDR3 contains 15 residues. The CDR3 spells CASSPRLALTDTQYF. The DNA for the CDR3 is TGCGCCAGCAGCCCGAGACTAGCCCTCACAGATACGCAGTATTTT.

This clone was counted once. The V gene is TRBV7-9, the J gene TRBJ1-2; 12 positions agree with TRBD1. CDR1 SEHNR and CDR2 FQNEAQ come from the germline V gene (reference sequence). V shed 5 bases and J 7 bases; nucleotides not matched to a gene: 14. This CDR3 has 17 amino acids. The CDR3 coding sequence is TGTGCCAGCAGCCTTACCGGGACAGGGGGCGTACAGAGTGGCTACACCTTC. It encodes CASSLTGTGGVQSGYTF.

The chain is built from TRBV2 and TRBJ2-1, with TRBD1 identical over 8 bases. Trimming at V came to 9 bases and at J to 4 bases, leaving 8 bases not matched to a gene. The CDR3 extends over 14 amino acids. Germline values: CDR1 SNHLY, CDR2 FYNNEI. The CDR3 DNA is TGTGCCAGTGCCCGGGACAGGAATTACAATGAGCAGTTCTTC. It is translated as CASARDRNYNEQFF. The variable domain in full, with the rest retrieved from reference TRBV2 and TRBJ2-1, is EPEVTQTPSHQVTQMGQEVILRCVPISNHLYFYWYRQILGQKVEFLVSFYNNEISEKSEIFDDQFSVERPDGSNFTLKIRSTKLEDSAMYFCASARDRNYNEQFFGPGTRLTVL.

The gene calls are TRBV6-6 and TRBJ1-2; D is possibly TRBD1 (5 bases). Germline values: CDR1 MNHNY, CDR2 SVGAGI (reference sequence). CDR3 size: 12 residues. Trimming removed 10 bases at V and 4 bases at J, with 13 bases between. The CDR3 is CAIPRAGYGYTF. The CDR3, as DNA: TGTGCCATCCCCAGGGCTGGCTATGGCTACACCTTC.

With regard to this clone: At one end the junction does not follow the germline gene, possibly because of a read error. This chain joins TRBV7-7 and TRBJ2-3, with 14 positions matching TRBD2. From germline, CDR1 is SSHAT and CDR2 FNYEAQ (reference sequence). This CDR3 spans 17 amino acids. DNA for the CDR3: TGTGCTAGCAGGTTGCCGGGACTAGCGGGGGGCACAGATACGCAGTATTTT. It specifies CASRLPGLAGGTDTQYF. Using reference TRBV7-7 and TRBJ2-3 for the parts outside the CDR3, the full variable domain is GAGVSQSPRYKVTKRGQDVTLRCDPISSHATLYWYQQALGQGPEFLTYFNYEAQPDKSGLPSDRFSAERPEGSISTLTIQRTEQRDSAMYRCASRLPGLAGGTDTQYFGPGTRLTVL.